A selection of T cell receptor beta chains follows, all from one sample in a study of T cell responses to AZD1222 COVID-19 vaccine. Produced via immunoSEQ multiplex PCR; TCRdb's table is partial and in-frame only. The table includes about 180,000 clones, roughly nine tenths detected once. The material sequenced was peripheral blood, taken on day 0 of AZD1222 vaccination. These receptors originate from an adult in good health. Both conserved end residues are part of each CDR3. D genes are given only for firm matches. A clone size is listed for some rows: how often the clone was seen (once, few, many), or a class if it is expanded.

j_call clone_size v_call d_call cdr3_aa cdr3_nt
TRBJ2-7 - TRBV19 - CASSPGLTYEQYF TGTGCCAGTAGTCCCGGACTTACCTACGAGCAGTACTTC
TRBJ2-7 - TRBV27 - CASSLGGAPEQYF TGTGCCAGCAGTTTAGGCGGCGCTCCTGAGCAGTACTTC
TRBJ1-5 once TRBV5-8 TRBD1 CASSLDRGGNQPQHF TGTGCCAGCAGCTTGGACAGGGGAGGCAATCAGCCCCAGCATTTT
TRBJ2-1 many TRBV19 - CASTPDRSSYNEQFF TGTGCCAGTACCCCCGACAGGAGCTCCTACAATGAGCAGTTCTTC
TRBJ1-4 - TRBV2 TRBD1 CASVRQGLREKLFF TGTGCCAGCGTGAGACAGGGGTTGAGAGAAAAACTGTTTTTT
TRBJ1-1 - TRBV3-1/TRBV3-2 - CASSQGGRIKGDTEAFF TGTGCCAGCAGCCAAGGTGGCAGGATTAAAGGAGACACTGAAGCTTTCTTT
TRBJ2-4 few TRBV3-1/TRBV3-2 - CASSQVTGSLKAKNIQYF TGTGCCAGCAGCCAAGTAACAGGATCCCTAAAAGCCAAAAACATTCAGTACTTC
TRBJ1-5 - TRBV2 - CASSVTQPQHF TGTGCCAGCAGTGTAACTCAGCCCCAGCATTTT
TRBJ1-4 - TRBV6-5 - CASRPGQNNEKLFF TGTGCCAGCAGACCTGGACAGAATAATGAAAAACTGTTTTTT
TRBJ2-7 - TRBV7-8 TRBD2 CASSRRLAETYEQYF TGTGCCAGCAGCCGTAGACTAGCGGAAACCTACGAGCAGTACTTC
TRBJ1-3 - TRBV5-4 - CASSLAGGDTIYF TGTGCCAGCAGCTTGGCTGGGGGAGACACCATATATTTT
TRBJ1-1 few TRBV5-1 TRBD1 CASSVGQGNTEAFF TGCGCCAGCAGCGTGGGACAGGGGAACACTGAAGCTTTCTTT
TRBJ2-2 - TRBV27 TRBD1 CASSARGLGTGELFF TGTGCCAGCAGTGCGAGGGGGCTAGGAACCGGGGAGCTGTTTTTT
TRBJ1-4 - TRBV6-5 TRBD1 CASRGTGVNEKLFF TGTGCCAGCAGGGGGACAGGAGTTAATGAAAAACTGTTTTTT
TRBJ2-3 - TRBV15 TRBD2 CATSRDGTRIHTQYF TGTGCCACCAGCAGAGATGGGACTAGGATCCATACGCAGTATTTT
TRBJ2-1 - TRBV6-5 TRBD2 CASRLAGGFNEQFF TGTGCCAGTCGACTAGCGGGAGGGTTCAATGAGCAGTTCTTC
TRBJ1-3 - TRBV6-5 - CASKLEGGGNTIYF TGTGCCAGCAAGCTAGAGGGTGGAGGAAACACCATATATTTT
TRBJ2-5 - TRBV6-2/TRBV6-3 TRBD1 CASSPGRTGGQETQYF TGTGCCAGCAGTCCGGGAAGGACAGGGGGGCAAGAGACCCAGTACTTC
TRBJ1-4 - TRBV6-5 TRBD1 CATRRAGTGTEKLFF TGTGCCACCCGCCGCGCCGGGACAGGGACTGAAAAACTGTTTTTT
TRBJ1-4 once TRBV6-5 TRBD1 CASSRLDRGVSKLFF TGTGCCAGCAGTCGACTGGACAGGGGGGTTTCAAAACTGTTTTTT
TRBJ1-2 - TRBV30 TRBD1 CAWSEGTGADLGGYTF TGTGCCTGGAGTGAAGGGACAGGGGCCGATTTAGGTGGCTACACCTTC
TRBJ1-2 - TRBV7-9 - CASSLQERTVIDYGYTF TGTGCCAGCAGCTTACAAGAGAGGACAGTCATAGACTATGGCTACACCTTC
TRBJ1-1 - TRBV5-1 - CASSSDERAFF TGCGCCAGCAGCTCTGACGAGAGAGCTTTCTTT
TRBJ1-2 once TRBV24-1 TRBD1 CATSDSDRRPYGYTF TGTGCCACCAGTGATTCGGACAGGCGACCCTATGGCTACACCTTC
TRBJ2-3 - TRBV5-1 TRBD1 CASSQIPTGASTDTQYF TGCGCCAGCAGCCAGATCCCGACAGGGGCAAGCACAGATACGCAGTATTTT
TRBJ1-2 - TRBV19 - CASSTTPGINGYTF TGTGCCAGTAGTACAACACCAGGGATAAATGGCTACACCTTC
TRBJ2-7 - TRBV2 - CASSVAGGRLDLMFEQYF TGTGCCAGCAGCGTGGCCGGGGGCCGACTAGATCTGATGTTCGAGCAGTACTTC
TRBJ2-1 - TRBV6-6 - CASSSRERVGNEQFF TGTGCCAGCAGTTCTAGGGAAAGGGTTGGCAATGAGCAGTTCTTC
TRBJ2-2 once TRBV6-4 - CASSEDGFTGELFF TGTGCCAGCAGTGAGGACGGCTTCACCGGGGAGCTGTTTTTT
TRBJ2-5 - TRBV7-2 - CASSLMETQYF TGTGCCAGCAGCCTGATGGAGACCCAGTACTTC
TRBJ1-5 - TRBV5-4 TRBD1 CASSSGGWNQPQHF TGTGCCAGCAGTTCAGGGGGTTGGAATCAGCCCCAGCATTTT
TRBJ1-5 - TRBV7-6 TRBD1 CASSFGTGKDQPQHF TGTGCCAGCAGCTTCGGGACAGGGAAGGATCAGCCCCAGCATTTT
TRBJ1-5 many TRBV7-8 - CASSFQSNQPQHF TGTGCCAGCAGCTTCCAGAGCAATCAGCCCCAGCATTTT
TRBJ2-5 - TRBV7-9 - CASSLDLGTTQETQYF TGTGCCAGCAGCTTAGACCTAGGGACCACCCAAGAGACCCAGTACTTC
TRBJ2-3 once TRBV18 TRBD2 CASSPLAGGFTDTQYF TGTGCCAGCTCACCACTTGCGGGAGGCTTCACAGATACGCAGTATTTT
TRBJ2-1 once TRBV21-1 - CASSQTRTSAYNEQFF TGTGCCAGCAGCCAAACTCGGACTAGCGCGTACAATGAGCAGTTCTTC
TRBJ2-1 - TRBV7-9 - CASSPGLDFDEQFF TGTGCCAGCAGCCCCGGCCTAGATTTTGATGAGCAGTTCTTC
TRBJ1-1 - TRBV3-1/TRBV3-2 TRBD1 CASSQSGTANTEAFF TGTGCCAGCAGCCAATCCGGGACAGCGAACACTGAAGCTTTCTTT
TRBJ1-1 once TRBV5-5 TRBD1 CASSYRGMNTEAFF TGTGCCAGCAGCTACAGGGGTATGAACACTGAAGCTTTCTTT
TRBJ1-5 - TRBV7-2 - CASSLSGGRSNQPQHF TGTGCCAGCAGCTTATCGGGGGGTAGGAGCAATCAGCCCCAGCATTTT
TRBJ1-2 - TRBV6-2/TRBV6-3 TRBD1 CASSTGQGLWDTF TGTGCCAGCAGCACGGGACAGGGTTTGTGGGACACCTTC
TRBJ2-7 - TRBV21-1 - CASSEGTGGSYEQYF TGTGCCAGCAGCGAAGGGACAGGGGGCAGCTACGAGCAGTACTTC
TRBJ2-7 - TRBV15 - CATSSRWERLPYEQYF TGTGCCACCAGCAGTCGTTGGGAGCGGCTCCCCTACGAGCAGTACTTC
TRBJ1-5 - TRBV6-5 TRBD1 CASSYGTGGNQPQHF TGTGCCAGCAGTTACGGGACAGGGGGTAATCAGCCCCAGCATTTT
TRBJ2-5 - TRBV27 TRBD2 CASSPSGRTETQYF TGTGCCAGCAGCCCTAGCGGGAGAACGGAGACCCAGTACTTC
TRBJ1-2 - TRBV27 TRBD1 CASRITGGYGYTF TGTGCCAGCAGAATTACAGGGGGCTATGGCTACACCTTC
TRBJ1-1 - TRBV2 TRBD1 CASNEDRAMNTEAFF TGTGCCAGCAATGAGGACAGGGCTATGAACACTGAAGCTTTCTTT
TRBJ1-1 - TRBV10-1 TRBD1 CASSETGVYTEAFF TGCGCCAGCAGTGAGACAGGGGTCTACACTGAAGCTTTCTTT
TRBJ2-1 - TRBV7-9 - CASSLAGAGRVF TGTGCCAGCAGCTTAGCAGGGGCAGGTCGCGTCTTC
TRBJ1-5 - TRBV18 - CASSPPSRVGQPQHF TGTGCCAGCTCACCACCGTCAAGGGTAGGGCAGCCCCAGCATTTT
TRBJ2-7 - TRBV7-9 TRBD2 CASSPSGLAGPSEQYF TGTGCCAGCAGCCCATCGGGACTAGCTGGCCCCAGCGAGCAGTACTTC
TRBJ1-5 - TRBV27 - CASSLSGSNQPQHF TGTGCCAGCAGTTTATCAGGGAGCAATCAGCCCCAGCATTTT
TRBJ2-1 - TRBV20-1 - CSASHRGGPRYNEQFF TGCAGTGCTAGTCACAGGGGGGGACCGAGGTACAATGAGCAGTTCTTC
TRBJ1-1 - TRBV7-8 TRBD1 CASSAGTGGTEAFF TGTGCCAGCAGCGCGGGGACAGGGGGGACTGAAGCTTTCTTT
TRBJ2-1 - TRBV6-5 TRBD2 CASSSLAGVNEQFF TGTGCCAGCAGTTCACTAGCGGGAGTGAATGAGCAGTTCTTC
TRBJ1-3 - TRBV6-5 TRBD1 CASSYAGGSSGNTIYF TGTGCCAGCAGTTACGCAGGGGGGAGCTCTGGAAACACCATATATTTT
TRBJ2-7 - TRBV10-3 TRBD2 CAISAIAGAVYEQYF TGTGCCATCAGTGCGATAGCGGGAGCCGTCTACGAGCAGTACTTC
TRBJ1-3 - TRBV19 - CASTPGQMSSGNTIYF TGTGCCAGTACCCCGGGCCAAATGAGCTCTGGAAACACCATATATTTT
TRBJ2-5 - TRBV5-1 TRBD1 CASSWTGLQETQYF TGCGCCAGCAGTTGGACAGGGCTTCAAGAGACCCAGTACTTC
TRBJ2-5 - TRBV6-5 - CASSTQGGETQYF TGTGCCAGCAGCACTCAGGGAGGAGAGACCCAGTACTTC